One and the same sample provided the 20 T cell receptor beta chains below, sequenced in a study of T cell responses to AZD1222 COVID-19 vaccine. Profiled with immunoSEQ multiplex PCR; TCRdb holds only in-frame clones, not every one. This sample has 150,000 to 200,000 clones, with approximately 93% found just once. The sample here was peripheral blood, taken on day 0 of AZD1222 vaccination. These TCRs come from an adult in good health.

The count of this clone is one. The gene calls are TRBV6-5 and TRBJ1-4; D is perhaps TRBD1 (6 bases). This CDR3 is 15 amino acids long. Germline CDR1 and CDR2: MNHEY and SVGAGI. V lost 0 bases and J 10 bases, leaving 15 bases between the germline ends. CDR3 nucleotide sequence: TGTGCCAGCAGTTACTCGAACCAGGGGAGGGGAAAACTGTTTTTT. It codes for CASSYSNQGRGKLFF.

The chain recombines TRBV2 with TRBJ1-6; D not certain. Germline V CDR1 and CDR2: SNHLY, FYNNEI. CDR3 length equals 16 residues. Trimming removed 2 bases from V and 5 bases from J, with 13 bases in between. CDR3 nucleotides: TGTGCCAGCAGTGAACGCAGCCCGATAAATAATTCACCCCTCCACTTT. Amino acids: CASSERSPINNSPLHF.

V gene TRBV5-3 combines with J gene TRBJ2-7; D is ambiguous. TRBV5-3 is labeled an ORF, and its function is uncertain. Trimming removed 5 bases from V and 6 bases from J, with 6 bases in between. The CDR3 runs to 10 residues. The CDR3 loop reads CARSRSEQYF. The CDR3 nucleotides read TGTGCCAGAAGTCGGTCCGAGCAGTACTTC.

The rearrangement joins TRBV2 to TRBJ2-1, with D possibly being TRBD1 or TRBD2 (5 bases each). CDR1 is SNHLY, CDR2 FYNNEI, per germline. The CDR3 consists of 15 residues. Trimming pared 6 bases from V and 5 bases from J, leaving 17 bases between. The CDR3 loop reads CASSDRDRRNNEQFF. The CDR3 coding sequence is TGTGCCAGCAGCGACCGGGACCGACGCAACAATGAGCAGTTCTTC.

The chain employs TRBV24-1 and TRBJ2-2, with a tentative D call TRBD1 (7 bases). The CDR3 spans 15 residues. The ends were cut back, 4 bases at V and 4 bases at J, with 12 bases in the middle. From germline, CDR1 is KGHDR and CDR2 SFDVKD. CDR3 coding DNA: TGTGCCACCAGTGAGATCCAGGGGGGCACCGGGGAGCTGTTTTTT. Its translation is CATSEIQGGTGELFF.

This CDR3 is CASSEWRDTYNEQFF. The CDR3 nucleotides are TGTGCCAGCAGTGAATGGCGGGATACTTACAATGAGCAGTTCTTC. The chain carries TRBV25-1 and TRBJ2-1; perhaps TRBD2 as D (6 bases). The germline V and J ends were trimmed by 1 base and 4 bases, with 11 bases remaining between them. Germline V gene lookup returns CDR1 MGHDK and CDR2 SYGVNS. This CDR3 has 15 amino acids.

The chain recombines TRBV11-2 with TRBJ2-6; possibly TRBD1 or TRBD2 for D (5 bases each). The CDR3 runs to 17 residues. The germline V gene encodes CDR1 SGHAT and CDR2 FQNNGV. Trimming stripped 5 bases from V and 0 bases from J, with 14 bases between. The CDR3: CASSGGRTYSGANVLTF. The DNA of the CDR3 is TGTGCCAGCAGCGGGGGACGGACCTACTCTGGGGCCAACGTCCTGACTTTC. Variable domain in full (rest from reference TRBV11-2 and TRBJ2-6): EAGVAQSPRYKIIEKRQSVAFWCNPISGHATLYWYQQILGQGPKLLIQFQNNGVVDDSQLPKDRFSAERLKGVDSTLKIQPAKLEDSAVYLCASSGGRTYSGANVLTFGAGSRLTVL.

The genes are TRBV7-9 and TRBJ1-2; 8 bases are a match to TRBD1. The CDR3 has 15 amino acids. Germline-derived CDR1 and CDR2 are SEHNR and FQNEAQ (reference sequence). After removal of 1 base from V and 6 bases from J, the junction contained 7 bases not matched to a gene. CDR3 bases: TGTGCCAGCAGCTTAGGCGTGACAGGGGTGGATGGCTACACCTTC. Translated, it gives CASSLGVTGVDGYTF.

The count of this clone is one. This rearrangement joins TRBV20-1 to TRBJ1-2, with TRBD1 matching over 7 bases. After removal of 5 bases from V and 8 bases from J, the junction contained 5 bases not matched to a gene. This CDR3 contains 11 residues. The germline gives CDR1 DFQATT, CDR2 SNEGSKA (reference sequence). Here the CDR3 DNA reads TGCAGTGCTGGGGACAGTTCCGGCTACACCTTC. It codes for CSAGDSSGYTF.

V gene TRBV7-9 combines with J gene TRBJ2-7; D call uncertain. The germline V gene has CDR1 SEHNR and CDR2 FQNEAQ (reference sequence). V gave up 1 base and J gave up 4 bases, with 11 bases separating them. CDR3 length: 14 amino acids. CDR3 residues: CASSLVPGRYEQYF. The CDR3 DNA is TGTGCCAGCAGCTTAGTTCCCGGAAGATACGAGCAGTACTTC.

V gene TRBV29-1 combines with J gene TRBJ1-5, with D possibly being TRBD1 (6 bases). The V gene's germline CDR1 is SQVTM and CDR2 ANQGSEA. This CDR3 comprises 13 residues. Trimming left V 4 bases short and J 5 bases short, with 12 bases between. CDR3 amino acids: CSVVGGLDQPQHF. The CDR3 coding sequence is TGCAGCGTTGTTGGGGGGCTCGATCAGCCCCAGCATTTT.

The chain combines TRBV29-1 with TRBJ1-1; 8 bases match TRBD1. Trimming took 1 base from V and 1 from J; bases not matched to a gene: 5. The CDR3 runs 15 residues. The germline V gene encodes CDR1 SQVTM and CDR2 ANQGSEA. CDR3 DNA: TGCAGCGTTGAAGGGGAGACAGGGGCGAACACTGAAGCTTTCTTT. Its translation: CSVEGETGANTEAFF.

V is TRBV11-2 and J is TRBJ1-2; unclear D gene. The CDR3 length is 14 residues. CDR1 and CDR2 (germline): SGHAT, FQNNGV. With 1 base removed from V and 8 bases from J, the gap between germline ends came to 14 bases. The CDR3 is CASSLGAHRYGYTF. CDR3 DNA sequence: TGTGCCAGCAGCTTAGGGGCACACCGTTACGGCTACACCTTC.

The chain uses TRBV6-4 and TRBJ1-2; TRBD1 might be the D (6 bases). CDR3 length: 14 amino acids. Germline CDR1 reads MRHNA; CDR2 reads SNTAGT. Trimming took 3 bases from V and 4 from J, leaving 12 bases between them. The CDR3 region has the DNA TGTGCCAGCAGTGAGAGGGGGGCGCGCTATGGCTACACCTTC. Translating it yields CASSERGARYGYTF.

V gene TRBV28 combines with J gene TRBJ2-5, with 14 bases fitting TRBD2. V shed 6 bases, J shed 1 base, and the junction held 1 base outside the gene matches. CDR1 and CDR2 from the germline V gene are MDHEN and SYDVKM. The CDR3 loop spans 15 amino acids. The CDR3 spells CASSGLAGGQETQYF. In nucleotides, the CDR3 is TGTGCCAGCAGCGGACTAGCGGGGGGCCAAGAGACCCAGTACTTC.

This clone occurred once. The chain is built from TRBV10-3 and TRBJ1-3; possible D gene TRBD1, 5 bases. Trimming removed 11 bases from V and 1 base from J, with 15 bases in between. Per germline, CDR1 ENHRY and CDR2 SYGVKD. There are 14 residues in the CDR3. The CDR3 region is CASGGGASGNTIYF. CDR3 nucleotide sequence: TGTGCCTCCGGCGGGGGAGCATCTGGAAACACCATATATTTT.

The rearrangement links TRBV6-6 to TRBJ1-6, with D possibly TRBD1 on 5 matching bases. The germline V and J ends were trimmed by 5 bases and 7 bases, with 6 bases remaining between them. CDR3 length: 12 residues. Germline V gene sequence: CDR1 MNHNY, CDR2 SVGAGI (reference sequence). The CDR3 sequence: CASSGQNSPLHF. The CDR3 DNA follows: TGTGCCAGCAGTGGACAAAATTCACCCCTCCACTTT.

The rearrangement uses TRBV14 and TRBJ1-1; D not resolved. Germline V gives CDR1 SGHDN, CDR2 FVKESK. This CDR3 contains 14 residues. V was trimmed by 6 bases and J by 5 bases, leaving 16 bases between them. CDR3 bases: TGTGCCAGCAGGGTTCTCAGCCTGACGACTGAAGCTTTCTTT. Translated, it gives CASRVLSLTTEAFF. The whole variable domain, remainder taken from reference TRBV14 and TRBJ1-1, is EAGVTQFPSHSVIEKGQTVTLRCDPISGHDNLYWYRRVMGKEIKFLLHFVKESKQDESGMPNNRFLAERTGGTYSTLKVQPAELEDSGVYFCASRVLSLTTEAFFGQGTRLTVV.

The genes are TRBV6-5 and TRBJ1-4, with D tentatively TRBD1 (5 bases). V dropped 6 bases and J dropped 2 bases, with 10 bases sitting between them. Per the germline V gene, CDR1 is MNHEY and CDR2 is SVGAGI. CDR3 length: 14 residues. CDR3 nucleotide sequence: TGTGCCAGCAGAGCAGGGTTCACTAATGAAAAACTGTTTTTT. Encoded protein: CASRAGFTNEKLFF.

The rearrangement uses TRBV10-3 and TRBJ1-1; no clear D gene. This CDR3 has 13 amino acids. Germline assignment: CDR1 ENHRY and CDR2 SYGVKD. V lost 2 bases, J lost 1 base, and 5 bases lay in between. The chain's CDR3 is CAISETGNTEAFF. The CDR3 coding sequence is TGTGCCATCAGTGAGACTGGGAACACTGAAGCTTTCTTT.